This T cell receptor (beta chain) was found in a study of CD8 T cells in ankylosing spondylitis. Notes on the study in general: According to the report, clones linked to the disease were significantly enriched in matched synovial fluid samples taken from ankylosing spondylitis patients. One TCR beta motif, made up of roughly eight highly homologous variants, appeared characteristic of ankylosing spondylitis blood.

Trimming left V 1 base short and J 4 bases short, with 16 bases between. This CDR3 contains 16 residues. Making use of molecular barcodes, quantitative 5'-RACE generated TCR beta libraries. TCRdb fed the 5' RACE reads into MiXCR, producing one record per CDR3 protein. The sample lists more than 650,000 distinct CDR3 sequences; about 10% were seen once. On this clonotype itself: Its matching antigen is unknown.

This receptor was obtained from a male donor with ankylosing spondylitis. The sample consisted of blood, either unsorted or a sorted T cell fraction (not recorded which). The rearrangement joins TRBV12-3 or TRBV12-4 to TRBJ2-5, with D perhaps matching TRBD2 (6 bases). In DNA form, the CDR3 reads TGTGCCAGCAGTTTAGAAGGTAGTAAGCGGGCAGAGACCCAGTACTTC. Residues: CASSLEGSKRAETQYF.